A selection of T cell receptor beta chains follows, all from one sample in a study of T cells in Graves' hyperthyroidism and ophthalmopathy. TCRdb analysed the multiplex PCR reads with MiXCR anew, one entry per CDR3 protein. The repertoire holds hundreds of thousands of distinct CDR3 sequences, with roughly 14% as singletons. The source material was blood. These receptors came from a young man with Graves' ophthalmopathy. Each CDR3 is given with its conserved first and last residue. D genes are given only for firm matches. Not all rows give a size; the values are once, few, many and, for expanded clones, a class.

d_call j_call v_call clone_size cdr3_aa cdr3_nt
NA TRBJ1-5 TRBV4-1 NA CASSQEGSDQPQHF TGCGCCAGCAGCCAAGAAGGCAGCGATCAGCCCCAGCATTTT
NA TRBJ2-3 TRBV11-2 many CASSLVAKSTDTQYF TGTGCCAGCAGCTTAGTGGCTAAGAGCACAGATACGCAGTATTTT
NA TRBJ2-7 TRBV3-1 many CASSKPHGGSYEQYF TGTGCCAGCAGCAAACCTCACGGCGGATCCTACGAGCAGTACTTC
TRBD2 TRBJ2-7 TRBV20-1 few CSARDRGLAGGREQYF TGCAGTGCTAGAGACAGGGGACTAGCGGGGGGGCGGGAGCAGTACTTC
NA TRBJ2-7 TRBV2 many CASRKRSYEQYF TGTGCCAGCAGGAAACGATCCTACGAGCAGTACTTC
NA TRBJ2-5 TRBV27 NA CASSPERETQYF TGTGCCAGCAGCCCCGAGCGAGAGACCCAGTACTTC
NA TRBJ2-7 TRBV12-3/TRBV12-4 medium-sized CASRGRGAREQYF TGTGCCAGCAGGGGAAGGGGGGCCAGGGAGCAGTACTTC
NA TRBJ1-2 TRBV5-4 NA CASSFSDGYTF TGTGCCAGCAGCTTTTCGGATGGCTACACCTTC
TRBD1 TRBJ1-4 TRBV27 many CASSLDVNRGGEKLFF TGTGCCAGCAGTTTAGATGTCAACAGGGGAGGCGAAAAACTGTTTTTT
TRBD2 TRBJ2-1 TRBV5-1 many CASNSGGGGYNEQFF TGCGCCAGCAACTCCGGGGGGGGCGGATACAATGAGCAGTTCTTC
NA TRBJ1-3 TRBV27 few CASSLWGGSGNTIYF TGTGCCAGCAGTTTATGGGGGGGCAGTGGAAACACCATATATTTT
NA TRBJ1-4 TRBV5-1 many CASSLSASTNEKLFF TGCGCCAGCAGCTTGTCAGCATCAACTAATGAAAAACTGTTTTTT
TRBD1 TRBJ1-5 TRBV20-1 many CSARGALGLPGGDQPQHF TGCAGTGCTAGAGGGGCCCTAGGGTTGCCAGGGGGCGATCAGCCCCAGCATTTT
NA TRBJ2-7 TRBV11-2 NA CASSRDRRGTYEQCF TGTGCCAGCAGCAGAGACAGGCGGGGAACCTACGAGCAGTGCTTC
NA TRBJ2-7 TRBV7-9 few CASSLVSGFYEQYF TGTGCCAGCAGCTTAGTATCAGGGTTCTACGAGCAGTACTTC
TRBD2 TRBJ2-2 TRBV4-2 few CASSPHVGGDTGELFF TGTGCCAGCAGCCCACACGTCGGGGGGGACACCGGGGAGCTGTTTTTT
NA TRBJ1-2 TRBV7-2 many CASSLNGGSAGYTF TGTGCCAGCAGCTTAAACGGGGGAAGCGCTGGCTACACCTTC
NA TRBJ2-1 TRBV6-1 many CASSRRRAASYNEQFF TGTGCCAGCAGCAGGAGACGGGCGGCCTCCTACAATGAGCAGTTCTTC
NA TRBJ1-4 TRBV11-2 many CASSITGTANEKLFF TGTGCCAGCAGCATAACAGGAACAGCTAATGAAAAACTGTTTTTT
NA TRBJ1-1 TRBV5-5 NA CASSTQGVGTEAFF TGTGCCAGCAGCACGCAGGGTGTGGGGACTGAAGCTTTCTTT
TRBD2 TRBJ2-1 TRBV20-1 many CSARPEGGGFNEQFF TGCAGTGCTAGGCCAGAGGGCGGGGGGTTCAATGAGCAGTTCTTC
TRBD2 TRBJ2-7 TRBV11-2 NA CASSPRGGLKDEQYF TGTGCCAGCAGCCCCCGGGGGGGGCTCAAGGACGAGCAGTACTTC
TRBD1 TRBJ2-5 TRBV7-9 NA CASSYWTGMGTQYF TGTGCCAGCAGCTACTGGACAGGGATGGGGACCCAGTACTTC
NA TRBJ2-7 TRBV7-9 many CASSPWREQYF TGTGCCAGCAGCCCCTGGCGGGAGCAGTACTTC
TRBD2 TRBJ2-4 TRBV5-1 NA CASSLTGTSMDIRYF TGCGCCAGCAGCTTGACGGGGACTAGTATGGACATTCGGTACTTC
TRBD2 TRBJ2-5 TRBV9 NA CASSVEGGGSGAQETQYF TGTGCCAGCAGCGTAGAAGGCGGGGGTAGCGGGGCCCAAGAGACCCAGTACTTC
TRBD1 TRBJ1-1 TRBV29-1 many CSAEKPGQADTEAFF TGCAGCGCTGAAAAACCGGGACAGGCGGACACTGAAGCTTTCTTT
NA TRBJ2-5 TRBV10-1 few CASSESGFETQYF TGCGCCAGCAGTGAGTCGGGGTTTGAGACCCAGTACTTC
NA TRBJ2-1 TRBV3-1 NA CASSPSGAQEFF TGTGCCAGCAGCCCCTCCGGGGCACAGGAGTTCTTC
NA TRBJ2-1 TRBV5-6 many CASSPLPGRYNEQFF TGTGCCAGCAGCCCCCTCCCGGGACGCTACAATGAGCAGTTCTTC
NA TRBJ2-1 TRBV9 NA CASSPTGRLHNEQFF TGTGCCAGCAGCCCCACGGGACGACTCCACAATGAGCAGTTCTTC
TRBD1 TRBJ2-7 TRBV7-8 few CASSPQGDLTYEQYF TGTGCCAGCAGCCCCCAGGGGGATCTTACCTACGAGCAGTACTTC
TRBD1 TRBJ2-7 TRBV9 many CASSPQTGAYYEQYF TGTGCCAGCAGCCCCCAGACAGGGGCCTACTACGAGCAGTACTTC
TRBD2 TRBJ2-1 TRBV20-1 many CSARDVAGGHNEQFF TGCAGTGCTAGAGATGTAGCGGGGGGGCACAATGAGCAGTTCTTC